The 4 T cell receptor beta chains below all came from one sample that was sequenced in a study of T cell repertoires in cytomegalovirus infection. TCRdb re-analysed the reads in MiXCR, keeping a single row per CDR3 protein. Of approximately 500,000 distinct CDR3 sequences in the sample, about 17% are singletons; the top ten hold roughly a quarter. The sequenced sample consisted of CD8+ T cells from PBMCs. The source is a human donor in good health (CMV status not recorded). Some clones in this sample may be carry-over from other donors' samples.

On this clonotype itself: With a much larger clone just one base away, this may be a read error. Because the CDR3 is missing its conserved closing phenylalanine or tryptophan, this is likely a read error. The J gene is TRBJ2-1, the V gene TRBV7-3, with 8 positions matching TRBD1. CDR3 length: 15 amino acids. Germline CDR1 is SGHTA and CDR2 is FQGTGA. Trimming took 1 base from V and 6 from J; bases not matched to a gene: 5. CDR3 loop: CASSLISTGGNEQFL. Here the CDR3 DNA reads TGTGCCAGCAGCTTAATTAGTACAGGGGGCAATGAGCAGTTCTTA.

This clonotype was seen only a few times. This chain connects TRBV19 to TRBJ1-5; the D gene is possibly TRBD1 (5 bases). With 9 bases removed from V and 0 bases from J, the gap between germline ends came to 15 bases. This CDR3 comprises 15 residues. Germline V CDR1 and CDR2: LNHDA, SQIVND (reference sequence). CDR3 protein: CASCDSPYSNQPQHF. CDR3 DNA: TGTGCCAGCTGCGACAGCCCCTATAGCAATCAGCCCCAGCATTTT.

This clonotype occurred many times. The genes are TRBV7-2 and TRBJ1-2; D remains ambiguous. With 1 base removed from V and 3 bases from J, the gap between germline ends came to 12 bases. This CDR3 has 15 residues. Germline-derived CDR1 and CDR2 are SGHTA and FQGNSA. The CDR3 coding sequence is TGTGCCAGCAGCTTAGAGTTGGGGTTAGACTATGGCTACACCTTC. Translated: CASSLELGLDYGYTF.

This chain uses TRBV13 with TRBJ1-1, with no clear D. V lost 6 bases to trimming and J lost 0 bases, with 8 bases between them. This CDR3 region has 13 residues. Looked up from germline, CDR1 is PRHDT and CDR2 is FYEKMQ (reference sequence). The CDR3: CASREGMNTEAFF. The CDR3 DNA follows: TGTGCCAGCAGGGAGGGAATGAACACTGAAGCTTTCTTT.